This TCR beta chain came from a study of blood T cells in healthy people across ages. Study-level results: Diversity was higher, and naive CD4+ cells more numerous, in long-lived donors than in aged donors.

Trimming left V 5 bases short and J 7 bases short, with 15 bases between. The CDR3 has 15 amino acids. A second about 6 to 12 cycle PCR used barcoded and J-beta primers. Tagging of each cDNA molecule was performed by a template-switch adaptor with 12 random nucleotides. TCRdb re-derived calls from the 5' RACE reads in MiXCR, one entry per CDR3 protein. The table includes some 370,000 distinct CDR3 sequences, about 55% detected once. This clonotype was seen a few times. Its cognate antigen is unknown. This receptor was taken from a man in his sixties in good health. Sample: blood. The V gene is TRBV12-3 or TRBV12-4, the J gene TRBJ1-6; a weak D match, TRBD1 (5 bases). The CDR3 bases are TGTGCCAGCAGTACCCGACGGGGGACCAATTCACCCCTCCACTTT. Its protein product is CASSTRRGTNSPLHF.